These T cell receptor beta chains were read from a single sample in a study of blood T cell repertoires in COVID-19. Profiling relied on immunoSEQ multiplex PCR, and the TCRdb table lists in-frame clones only, not all of them. The repertoire holds about 160,000 clones, with over 85% as singletons. Sequencing input: peripheral blood. These receptors came from a woman in her fifties or sixties with acute or convalescent COVID-19. Each CDR3 is given with its conserved first and last residue. Each record gives: V gene, D gene, J gene, clone size, CDR3 DNA, CDR3 protein. The D gene is left open where the match is weak. Size tells how often a clone was seen (once, few, many) or the class of an expanded clone, and some rows leave it out.

TRBV11-3,.,TRBJ2-1,.,TGTGCCAGCAGCTGGAGTCGCAGGGCTTCTCTTTACTCCTACAATGAGCAGTTCTTC,CASSWSRRASLYSYNEQFF
TRBV25-1,.,TRBJ2-7,.,TGTGCCAGCAGTACGACAGACGAGCAGTACTTC,CASSTTDEQYF
TRBV6-2/TRBV6-3,TRBD1,TRBJ2-7,once,TGTGCCAGCAGTTACCGTAGGGGGCTAGAGCAGTACTTC,CASSYRRGLEQYF
TRBV7-2,TRBD2,TRBJ2-7,.,TGTGCCAGCAGCTTGTCTAGCGGCTATTCCTACGAGCAGTACTTC,CASSLSSGYSYEQYF
TRBV4-1,TRBD1,TRBJ1-5,.,TGCGCCAGCAGCCAAGGCCAGGGGGGGCCCCAGCATTTT,CASSQGQGGPQHF
TRBV5-1,TRBD1,TRBJ2-7,.,TGCGCCAGCAGCTTGGGTGGGACAGCCTCCTACGAGCAGTACTTC,CASSLGGTASYEQYF
TRBV18,TRBD1,TRBJ1-5,.,TGTGCCAGCTCACCCGGACAGGCGCCTCAGCCCCAGCATTTT,CASSPGQAPQPQHF
TRBV2,TRBD1,TRBJ1-1,.,TGTGCCAGCAAAGCAACAGGGGGAGGCACTGAAGCTTTCTTT,CASKATGGGTEAFF
TRBV7-2,.,TRBJ2-3,once,TGTGCCAGTAGTATAGCAGCAGATACGCAGTATTTT,CASSIAADTQYF
TRBV9,TRBD1,TRBJ2-7,.,TGTGCCAGCAGCGTGACAGGGGGTTCCTACGAGCAGTACTTC,CASSVTGGSYEQYF
TRBV7-8,.,TRBJ1-1,.,TGTGCCAGCAGCTTAGTCGGGACAAAAGACACTGAAGCTTTCTTT,CASSLVGTKDTEAFF
TRBV6-2/TRBV6-3,TRBD1,TRBJ1-1,.,TGTGCCAGCAGTTACTCGATGGGGACAGGGAACACTGAAGCTTTCTTT,CASSYSMGTGNTEAFF
TRBV30,.,TRBJ1-4,.,TGTGCCTGGACCCCTGGACAGAGTAATGAAAAACTGTTTTTT,CAWTPGQSNEKLFF
TRBV9,.,TRBJ1-2,.,TGTGCCTCATCGGGTGGGGCTAGCTACACCTTC,CASSGGASYTF
TRBV29-1,TRBD1,TRBJ1-1,.,TGCAGCGTTGAAGAGGGGACAGTTCCAGCTTTCTTT,CSVEEGTVPAFF
TRBV18,.,TRBJ1-1,.,TGTGCCAGCTCACCAAGGGTCGGGGAGAACACTGAAGCTTTCTTT,CASSPRVGENTEAFF
TRBV18,.,TRBJ2-1,once,TGTGCCAGCTCACCGCCGGACAGCTACAATGAGCAGTTCTTC,CASSPPDSYNEQFF
TRBV7-9,TRBD1,TRBJ1-1,.,TGTGCCAGCAGTTCTAGACAGGGGGCCGGAGGAGGTGAAGCTTTCTTT,CASSSRQGAGGGEAFF
TRBV25-1,.,TRBJ2-7,.,TGTGCCAGCAGTGGACTAATCCCCCACGAGCAGTACTTC,CASSGLIPHEQYF
TRBV7-9,.,TRBJ1-2,.,TGTGCCAGCAGCCCAGCTCAACAGGTTATCTATGGCTACACCTTC,CASSPAQQVIYGYTF
TRBV28,TRBD1,TRBJ2-5,.,TGTGCCAGCAGTGACAGAAGTGGACAGGTCCGGGAGACCCAGTACTTC,CASSDRSGQVRETQYF
TRBV15,.,TRBJ1-1,.,TGTGCCACCAGCAGACCCGTCTCGGGGAGCGCTGAAGCTTTCTTT,CATSRPVSGSAEAFF
TRBV2,.,TRBJ1-6,.,TGTGCCAGCAGTGTCCAGCGCGGGTCACCCCTCCACTTT,CASSVQRGSPLHF
TRBV29-1,.,TRBJ1-2,.,TGCAGCGTTGACGGTCACAGGAACTATGGCTACACCTTC,CSVDGHRNYGYTF
TRBV11-2,.,TRBJ2-7,.,TGTGCCAGCATCCTCAGGGACGAGCAGTACTTC,CASILRDEQYF
TRBV7-9,.,TRBJ2-2,.,TGTGCCAGCTCTCCCGCGGGGTGGGACACCGGGGAGCTGTTTTTT,CASSPAGWDTGELFF